A selection of T cell receptor beta chains follows, all from one sample in a study of shared clonotypes between healthy human individuals. Generated by immunoSEQ multiplex PCR, the TCRdb table keeps only in-frame clones and is missing some. The sample shows under 850,000 clones, 55% to 75% of them seen only once. Sequencing was performed on memory CD4+ T cells sorted from blood. The source of these receptors is a woman aged 25-40 years in good health. CDR3s include the opening cysteine and the closing phenylalanine or tryptophan. Each record gives: J gene, D gene, clone size, V gene, CDR3 DNA, CDR3 protein. A D gene is named only where the DNA matches it firmly. Rows may omit the clone size; those that give it use once, few, many or a size class.

j_call: TRBJ1-2
d_call: TRBD1
clone_size: -
v_call: TRBV28
cdr3_nt: TGTGCCAGCAGCTCCGGGACAGGGCGGGTTAACTATGGCTACACCTTC
cdr3_aa: CASSSGTGRVNYGYTF

j_call: TRBJ1-1
d_call: -
clone_size: -
v_call: TRBV28
cdr3_nt: TGTGCCAGCAGCCGAAAGGACACTGAAGCTTTCTTT
cdr3_aa: CASSRKDTEAFF

j_call: TRBJ2-1
d_call: TRBD1
clone_size: -
v_call: TRBV29-1
cdr3_nt: TGCAGCCAGGGACAGGGGGTCAATGAGCAGTTCTTC
cdr3_aa: CSQGQGVNEQFF

j_call: TRBJ1-1
d_call: -
clone_size: -
v_call: TRBV19
cdr3_nt: TGTGCCAGTAGTTATATCTTGGGGACTGAAGCTTTCTTT
cdr3_aa: CASSYILGTEAFF

j_call: TRBJ2-7
d_call: -
clone_size: -
v_call: TRBV2
cdr3_nt: TGTGCCAGCAGCGACGGACTATCTACCTACGAGCAGTACTTC
cdr3_aa: CASSDGLSTYEQYF

j_call: TRBJ1-1
d_call: -
clone_size: few
v_call: TRBV29-1
cdr3_nt: TGCAGCGTTGAAGAGACACCGAACACTGAAGCTTTCTTT
cdr3_aa: CSVEETPNTEAFF

j_call: TRBJ2-7
d_call: TRBD2
clone_size: few
v_call: TRBV18
cdr3_nt: TGTGCCAGCTCACCTGCGACGGGACTAGCGGGGAATTACGAGCAGTACTTC
cdr3_aa: CASSPATGLAGNYEQYF

j_call: TRBJ1-4
d_call: TRBD1
clone_size: few
v_call: TRBV27
cdr3_nt: TGTGCCAGCAGTTTACTGGGACAGGCTCATGAAAAACTGTTTTTT
cdr3_aa: CASSLLGQAHEKLFF

j_call: TRBJ2-2
d_call: -
clone_size: -
v_call: TRBV4-1
cdr3_nt: TGCGCCAGCAGCCAAGAAGGTAGGGAGTCCGGGGAGCTGTTTTTT
cdr3_aa: CASSQEGRESGELFF

j_call: TRBJ1-3
d_call: -
clone_size: -
v_call: TRBV28
cdr3_nt: TGTGCCAGCCGCACCTTGGGGGGGGCTGGAAACACCATATATTTT
cdr3_aa: CASRTLGGAGNTIYF

j_call: TRBJ2-5
d_call: TRBD2
clone_size: -
v_call: TRBV5-1
cdr3_nt: TGCGCCAGCAGCTCCCGGACTAGCGGGACGGAGACCCAGTACTTC
cdr3_aa: CASSSRTSGTETQYF

j_call: TRBJ2-3
d_call: TRBD2
clone_size: -
v_call: TRBV6-1
cdr3_nt: TGTGCCAGCAGTGATTATTGGACTAGTAACACAGATACGCAGTATTTT
cdr3_aa: CASSDYWTSNTDTQYF

j_call: TRBJ1-1
d_call: TRBD1
clone_size: few
v_call: TRBV5-1
cdr3_nt: TGCGCCAGCAGCTTGACATCCGGGACAGTTGAAGCTTTCTTT
cdr3_aa: CASSLTSGTVEAFF

j_call: TRBJ2-2
d_call: -
clone_size: few
v_call: TRBV11-3
cdr3_nt: TGTGCCAGCAGCTCCGGGACATACCCGACCGGGGAGCTGTTTTTT
cdr3_aa: CASSSGTYPTGELFF

j_call: TRBJ2-7
d_call: TRBD1
clone_size: -
v_call: TRBV6-1
cdr3_nt: TGTGCCAGCAGTGAATATAGGACAGGCTGGGAGCAGTACTTC
cdr3_aa: CASSEYRTGWEQYF

j_call: TRBJ1-5
d_call: -
clone_size: -
v_call: TRBV6-5
cdr3_nt: TGTGCCAGCAGCCGATCACAGGGCTATCAGCCCCAGCATTTT
cdr3_aa: CASSRSQGYQPQHF

j_call: TRBJ2-3
d_call: -
clone_size: -
v_call: TRBV7-2
cdr3_nt: TGTGCCAGCAGCTTACCTCCTAGCACAGATACGCAGTATTTT
cdr3_aa: CASSLPPSTDTQYF

j_call: TRBJ2-4
d_call: TRBD2
clone_size: -
v_call: TRBV18
cdr3_nt: TGTGCCAGCTCACCACCGACTAGCGGAGCCAAAAACATTCAGTACTTC
cdr3_aa: CASSPPTSGAKNIQYF

j_call: TRBJ2-1
d_call: TRBD2
clone_size: -
v_call: TRBV19
cdr3_nt: TGTGCCAGTAGTAGGGGGCCTAGCGGGAGATTCCTTAGGGATGAGCAGTTCTTC
cdr3_aa: CASSRGPSGRFLRDEQFF

j_call: TRBJ1-5
d_call: -
clone_size: -
v_call: TRBV5-1
cdr3_nt: TGCGCCAGCGGGTTCTTAGGGAGGCATCAGCCCCAGCATTTT
cdr3_aa: CASGFLGRHQPQHF

j_call: TRBJ2-7
d_call: TRBD2
clone_size: -
v_call: TRBV5-1
cdr3_nt: TGCGCCAGCAGCTTACGCGGGGGTTACGAGCAGTACTTC
cdr3_aa: CASSLRGGYEQYF

j_call: TRBJ2-7
d_call: -
clone_size: -
v_call: TRBV5-1
cdr3_nt: TGCGCCAGCAGCTTGGAGTCGGGTTACGAGCAGTACTTC
cdr3_aa: CASSLESGYEQYF

j_call: TRBJ2-1
d_call: -
clone_size: -
v_call: TRBV25-1
cdr3_nt: TGTGCCAGCAGAATAGCCGGTGGGGATGAGCAGTTCTTC
cdr3_aa: CASRIAGGDEQFF

j_call: TRBJ2-1
d_call: -
clone_size: -
v_call: TRBV28
cdr3_nt: TGTGCCAGCATCTCCGGGGCAGTGAACGTCGATGAGCAGTTCTTC
cdr3_aa: CASISGAVNVDEQFF

j_call: TRBJ2-1
d_call: -
clone_size: -
v_call: TRBV27
cdr3_nt: TGTGCCAGCTCTCCACTCTTCGTGTTCAATGAGCAGTTCTTC
cdr3_aa: CASSPLFVFNEQFF

j_call: TRBJ2-1
d_call: TRBD2
clone_size: -
v_call: TRBV19
cdr3_nt: TGTGCCAGTAGTTCCGGGACTAGCGCTAGGAGCTCCTACAATGAGCAGTTCTTC
cdr3_aa: CASSSGTSARSSYNEQFF

j_call: TRBJ1-1
d_call: TRBD1
clone_size: -
v_call: TRBV6-4
cdr3_nt: TGTGCCAGCAGTGACTCGACCAGGGGGGGAACTGAAGCTTTCTTT
cdr3_aa: CASSDSTRGGTEAFF

j_call: TRBJ1-2
d_call: TRBD1
clone_size: -
v_call: TRBV28
cdr3_nt: TGTGCCAGCAGTGAGACTCGGATCGGACAGGGGGGAAGCTATGGCTACACCTTC
cdr3_aa: CASSETRIGQGGSYGYTF

j_call: TRBJ2-7
d_call: TRBD2
clone_size: -
v_call: TRBV28
cdr3_nt: TGTGCCAGCAGTCGCTACAGCGGGAGGACCAACTACGAGCAGTACTTC
cdr3_aa: CASSRYSGRTNYEQYF

j_call: TRBJ2-3
d_call: TRBD2
clone_size: -
v_call: TRBV6-1
cdr3_nt: TGTGCCAGCAGTGATACTAGCGGGAGCGCTGATACGCAGTATTTT
cdr3_aa: CASSDTSGSADTQYF

j_call: TRBJ2-2
d_call: TRBD1
clone_size: -
v_call: TRBV6-6
cdr3_nt: TGTGCCAGCATTGACCAGGGGGCGCGAAGGGAGCTGTTTTTT
cdr3_aa: CASIDQGARRELFF

j_call: TRBJ1-5
d_call: TRBD1
clone_size: -
v_call: TRBV10-3
cdr3_nt: TGTGCCATCAGTGTGGGGCAGGGGGCAGGTCAGCCCCAGCATTTT
cdr3_aa: CAISVGQGAGQPQHF

j_call: TRBJ2-7
d_call: TRBD2
clone_size: -
v_call: TRBV7-6
cdr3_nt: TGTGCCAGCAGCTTAGTCGCGGGAGGCGGCGAGCAGTACTTC
cdr3_aa: CASSLVAGGGEQYF

j_call: TRBJ2-1
d_call: TRBD2
clone_size: once
v_call: TRBV19
cdr3_nt: TGTGCCAGTAGTATCGCGGGAGATAGGAATGAGCAGTTCTTC
cdr3_aa: CASSIAGDRNEQFF

j_call: TRBJ2-5
d_call: TRBD1
clone_size: -
v_call: TRBV29-1
cdr3_nt: TGCAGCGTTGGGGGACAGCAAGAGACCCAGTACTTC
cdr3_aa: CSVGGQQETQYF

j_call: TRBJ2-5
d_call: -
clone_size: once
v_call: TRBV28
cdr3_nt: TGTGCCAGCAGTTTTCGACAGTCCTCCCGAATGAGGACCCAGTACTTC
cdr3_aa: CASSFRQSSRMRTQYF

j_call: TRBJ2-2
d_call: TRBD1
clone_size: -
v_call: TRBV5-1
cdr3_nt: TGCGCCAGCACCAACACAGGGGGCAGCACCGGGGAGCTGTTTTTT
cdr3_aa: CASTNTGGSTGELFF